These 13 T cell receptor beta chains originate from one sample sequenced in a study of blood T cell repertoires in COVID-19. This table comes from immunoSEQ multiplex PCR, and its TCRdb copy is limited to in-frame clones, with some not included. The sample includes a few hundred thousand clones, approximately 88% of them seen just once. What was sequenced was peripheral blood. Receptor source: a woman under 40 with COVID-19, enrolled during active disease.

This chain's CDR3 is CASSPQGVNTGELFF. The CDR3 coding sequence is TGTGCCAGCAGTCCTCAAGGAGTGAACACCGGGGAGCTGTTTTTT. The chain links TRBV6-5 to TRBJ2-2; D not resolved. This CDR3 is built from 15 residues. CDR1 is MNHEY and CDR2 is SVGAGI in the germline V gene. V lost 5 bases to trimming and J lost 1 base, with 11 bases between them.

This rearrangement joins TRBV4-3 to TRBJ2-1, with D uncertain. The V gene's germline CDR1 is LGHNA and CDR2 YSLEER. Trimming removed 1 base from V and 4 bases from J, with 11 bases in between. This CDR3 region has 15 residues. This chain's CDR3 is CASSQVTRMYNEQFF. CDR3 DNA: TGCGCCAGCAGCCAAGTAACTCGCATGTACAATGAGCAGTTCTTC.

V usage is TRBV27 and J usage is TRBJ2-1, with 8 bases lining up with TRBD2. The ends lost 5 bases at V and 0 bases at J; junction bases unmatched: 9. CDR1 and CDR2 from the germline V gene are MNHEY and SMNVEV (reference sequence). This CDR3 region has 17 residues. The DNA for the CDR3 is TGTGCCAGCAGTCCCCTCCTTCGGGGGGGCTCCTACAATGAGCAGTTCTTC. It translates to CASSPLLRGGSYNEQFF.

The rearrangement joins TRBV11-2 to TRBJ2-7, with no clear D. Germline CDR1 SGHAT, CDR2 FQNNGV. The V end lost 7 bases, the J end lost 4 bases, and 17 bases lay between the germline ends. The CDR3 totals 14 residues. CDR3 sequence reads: CASTPGRKDYEQYF. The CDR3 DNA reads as TGTGCCAGCACCCCGGGTAGGAAGGATTACGAGCAGTACTTC. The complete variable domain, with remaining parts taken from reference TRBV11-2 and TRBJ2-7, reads EAGVAQSPRYKIIEKRQSVAFWCNPISGHATLYWYQQILGQGPKLLIQFQNNGVVDDSQLPKDRFSAERLKGVDSTLKIQPAKLEDSAVYLCASTPGRKDYEQYFGPGTRLTVT.

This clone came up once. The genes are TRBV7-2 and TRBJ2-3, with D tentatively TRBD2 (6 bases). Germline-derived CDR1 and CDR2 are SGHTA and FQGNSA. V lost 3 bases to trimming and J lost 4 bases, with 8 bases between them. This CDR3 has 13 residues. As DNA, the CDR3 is TGTGCCAGCAGCTTGGCGGGACCAGATACGCAGTATTTT. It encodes CASSLAGPDTQYF.

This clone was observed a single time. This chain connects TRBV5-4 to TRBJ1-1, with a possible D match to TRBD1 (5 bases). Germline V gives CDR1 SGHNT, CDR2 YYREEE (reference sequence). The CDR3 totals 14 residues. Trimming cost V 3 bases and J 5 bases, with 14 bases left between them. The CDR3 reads CASSSQGRRTEAFF. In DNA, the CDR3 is TGTGCCAGCAGCTCTCAGGGTCGGAGAACTGAAGCTTTCTTT.

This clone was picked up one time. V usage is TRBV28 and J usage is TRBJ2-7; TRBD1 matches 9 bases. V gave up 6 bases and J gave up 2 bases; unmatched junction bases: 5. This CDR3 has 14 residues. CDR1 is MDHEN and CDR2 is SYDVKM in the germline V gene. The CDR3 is CASSPGQGTYEQYV. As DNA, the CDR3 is TGTGCCAGCAGCCCGGGACAGGGAACCTACGAGCAGTACGTC.

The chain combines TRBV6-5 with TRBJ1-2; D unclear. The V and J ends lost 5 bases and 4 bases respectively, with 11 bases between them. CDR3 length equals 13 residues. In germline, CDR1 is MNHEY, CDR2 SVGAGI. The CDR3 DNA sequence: TGTGCCAGCAGTCTGTCCGTCGGCTATGGCTACACCTTC. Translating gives CASSLSVGYGYTF.

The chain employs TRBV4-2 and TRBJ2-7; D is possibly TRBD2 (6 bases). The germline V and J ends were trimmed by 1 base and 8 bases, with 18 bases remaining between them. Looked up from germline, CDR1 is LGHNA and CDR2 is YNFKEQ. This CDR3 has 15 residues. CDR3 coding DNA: TGTGCCAGCAGCCAAGGGGGGGACCTACCGAGCCAGCAGTACTTC. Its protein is CASSQGGDLPSQQYF.

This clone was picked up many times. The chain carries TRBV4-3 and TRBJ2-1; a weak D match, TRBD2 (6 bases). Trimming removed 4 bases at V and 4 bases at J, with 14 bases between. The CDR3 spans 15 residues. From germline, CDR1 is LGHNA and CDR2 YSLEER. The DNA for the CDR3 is TGCGCCAGCAGCCCCGGGACGGGGGATTACAATGAGCAGTTCTTC. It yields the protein CASSPGTGDYNEQFF.

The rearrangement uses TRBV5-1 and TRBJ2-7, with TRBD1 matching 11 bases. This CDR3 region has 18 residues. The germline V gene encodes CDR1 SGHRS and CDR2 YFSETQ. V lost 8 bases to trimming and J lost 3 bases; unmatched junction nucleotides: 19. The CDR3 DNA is TGCGCCAGGCCGCGCTTACCGGGACAGGGGGGCCAAGGCTACGAGCAGTACGTC. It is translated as CARPRLPGQGGQGYEQYV.

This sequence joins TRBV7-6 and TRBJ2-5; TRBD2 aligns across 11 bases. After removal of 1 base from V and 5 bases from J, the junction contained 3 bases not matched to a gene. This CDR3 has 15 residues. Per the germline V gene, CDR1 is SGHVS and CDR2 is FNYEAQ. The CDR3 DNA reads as TGTGCCAGCAGCTTAGTCCTAGCGGGAGGTGAGACCCAGTACTTC. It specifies CASSLVLAGGETQYF.

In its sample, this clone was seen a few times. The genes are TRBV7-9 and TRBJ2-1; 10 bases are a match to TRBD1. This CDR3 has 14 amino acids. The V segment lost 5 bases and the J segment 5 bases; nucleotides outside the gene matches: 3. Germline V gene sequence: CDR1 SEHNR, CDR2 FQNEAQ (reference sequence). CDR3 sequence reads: CASSQTGGHNEQFF. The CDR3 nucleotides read TGTGCCAGCAGCCAGACAGGGGGCCACAATGAGCAGTTCTTC. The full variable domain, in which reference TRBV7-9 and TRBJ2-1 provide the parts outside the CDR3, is DTGVSQNPRHKITKRGQNVTFRCDPISEHNRLYWYRQTLGQGPEFLTYFQNEAQLEKSRLLSDRFSAERPKGSFSTLEIQRTEQGDSAMYLCASSQTGGHNEQFFGPGTRLTVL.